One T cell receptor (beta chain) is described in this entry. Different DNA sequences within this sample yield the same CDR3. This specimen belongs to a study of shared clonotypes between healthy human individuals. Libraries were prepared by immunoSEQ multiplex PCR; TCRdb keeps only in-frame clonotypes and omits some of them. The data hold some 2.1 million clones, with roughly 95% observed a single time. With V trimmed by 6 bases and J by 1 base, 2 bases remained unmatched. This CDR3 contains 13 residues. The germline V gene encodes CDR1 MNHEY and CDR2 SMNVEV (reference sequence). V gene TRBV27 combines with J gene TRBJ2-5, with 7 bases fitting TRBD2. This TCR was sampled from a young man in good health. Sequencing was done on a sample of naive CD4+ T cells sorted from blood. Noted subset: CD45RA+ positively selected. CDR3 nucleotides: TGTGCCAGCAGACCTAGCGGCCAAGAGACCCAGTACTTC. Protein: CASRPSGQETQYF.